This T cell receptor (beta chain) was identified during a study of T cells in Graves' hyperthyroidism and ophthalmopathy. This clonotype was picked up many times. RNA transcripts provided the source from which TCR beta CDR3 regions were amplified. The HTBI primer set was used in a first-round RT-PCR of the TCR CDR3. TCRdb re-analysed the multiplex PCR reads in MiXCR, keeping a single row per CDR3 protein. The table shows hundreds of thousands of distinct CDR3 sequences, with roughly 15% occurring only once. The ends were cut back, 5 bases at V and 1 base at J, with 11 bases in the middle. The CDR3 sequence is 14 residues long.

This receptor was obtained from a woman aged 40 to 49 with Graves' ophthalmopathy. The sample taken for sequencing was blood. The chain has TRBV12-3 or TRBV12-4 and TRBJ1-2; D not certain. The CDR3 is CASSPQTDNYGYTF. CDR3 bases: TGTGCCAGCAGTCCCCAAACAGATAACTATGGCTACACCTTC.